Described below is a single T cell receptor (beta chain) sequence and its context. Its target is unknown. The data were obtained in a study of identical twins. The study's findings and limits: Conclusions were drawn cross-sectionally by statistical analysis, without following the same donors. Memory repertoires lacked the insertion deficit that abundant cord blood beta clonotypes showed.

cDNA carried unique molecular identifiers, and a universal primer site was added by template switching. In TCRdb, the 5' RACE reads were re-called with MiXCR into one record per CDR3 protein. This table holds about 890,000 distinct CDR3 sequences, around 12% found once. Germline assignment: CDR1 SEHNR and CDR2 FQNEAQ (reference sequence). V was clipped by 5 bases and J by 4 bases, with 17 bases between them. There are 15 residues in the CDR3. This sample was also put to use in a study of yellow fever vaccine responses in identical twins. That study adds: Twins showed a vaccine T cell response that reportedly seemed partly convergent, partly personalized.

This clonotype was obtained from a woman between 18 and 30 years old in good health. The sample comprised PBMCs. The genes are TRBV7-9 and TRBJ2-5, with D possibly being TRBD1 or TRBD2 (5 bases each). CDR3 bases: TGTGCCAGCAGCACAGCCGGGGCCACCAGAGAGACCCAGTACTTC. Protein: CASSTAGATRETQYF.